This TCR beta chain was documented in a study of T cells expressing NK-cell markers. Concerning this clonotype itself: Its specificity is unknown.

From the 5' RACE reads, TCRdb lists one entry per CDR3 protein and no DNA. The table for this sample gives 500,000 or so distinct CDR3 sequences. CDR1 is SGHRS and CDR2 is YFSETQ in the germline V gene. This CDR3 has 18 amino acids. General observations from the study: Roughly six donors showed dominant NKG2C+ clonotypes comprising roughly 1.0-7.0% of their CD8+ T cells. One observes that, in a handful of donors, these clonotypes were also the leading ones within the CD3+CD56-NKG2C+ fraction.

This chain links TRBV5-1 with TRBJ2-5; checking the TCRdb D call of TRBD2 is not possible without DNA. The sequencing sample was made of blood T cells: a sorted CD56 or NKG2C T cell subset, CD4+ or CD8+ T cells, or bulk PBMC T cells (not recorded which). The TCR sequence derives from a man younger than 35 in good health. CDR3 sequence reads: CASSPPGLAGGPSKTQYF. The entire variable domain, with the rest obtained from reference TRBV5-1 and TRBJ2-5, is as follows: KAGVTQTPRYLIKTRGQQVTLSCSPISGHRSVSWYQQTPGQGLQFLFEYFSETQRNKGNFPGRFSGRQFSNSRSEMNVSTLELGDSALYLCASSPPGLAGGPSKTQYFGPGTRLLVL.